These T cell receptor beta chains were read from a single sample in a study of graft-versus-host responses after intestinal transplantation. Repertoires were generated with immunoSEQ multiplex PCR, while TCRdb's copy carries only in-frame clones and drops some. Seen here are about 35,000 clones, more than 90% observed once, and the top ten hold 0.76%. The source material was PBMCs, sampled 16 days after intestinal transplant. The receptors were gathered from a human patient who received an intestinal transplant, so some T cells may come from the graft donor. CDR3s include the opening cysteine and the closing phenylalanine or tryptophan. The D gene is left open where the match is weak. Part of the rows lack a size; the others show once, few, many or a class for expanded clones.

abundance: once; d_gene: NA; j_gene: TRBJ1-5; v_gene: TRBV11-2; CDR3nt: TGTGCCAGCAGCTTACACAGCTATAGCAATCAGCCCCAGCATTTT; CDR3aa: CASSLHSYSNQPQHF
abundance: NA; d_gene: NA; j_gene: TRBJ2-5; v_gene: TRBV2; CDR3nt: TGTGCCAGCAGACCCATCCGGCGTCCTGGAGGGGAGGAGACCCAGTACTTC; CDR3aa: CASRPIRRPGGEETQYF
abundance: NA; d_gene: NA; j_gene: TRBJ2-7; v_gene: TRBV6-6; CDR3nt: TGTGCCAGCAGTTACGAGTCAGTTTCCTACGAGCAGTACTTC; CDR3aa: CASSYESVSYEQYF
abundance: NA; d_gene: TRBD1; j_gene: TRBJ2-7; v_gene: TRBV4-1; CDR3nt: TGCGCCAGCAGCCACAAACATGGGACAGGGGCCTACGAGCAGTACTTC; CDR3aa: CASSHKHGTGAYEQYF
abundance: NA; d_gene: NA; j_gene: TRBJ2-3; v_gene: TRBV2; CDR3nt: TGTGCCAGCAGGGCCCGTAGCACAGATACGCAGTATTTT; CDR3aa: CASRARSTDTQYF
abundance: NA; d_gene: TRBD1; j_gene: TRBJ2-2; v_gene: TRBV5-1; CDR3nt: TGCGCCAGCAGCTCGGGACAGCGCCTAGGGGAGCTGTTTTTT; CDR3aa: CASSSGQRLGELFF
abundance: NA; d_gene: NA; j_gene: TRBJ1-2; v_gene: TRBV28; CDR3nt: TGTGCCAGTGGCGCGGGCTACACCTTC; CDR3aa: CASGAGYTF
abundance: NA; d_gene: NA; j_gene: TRBJ2-3; v_gene: TRBV10-3; CDR3nt: TGTGCCATCAGTGAGTCCGGCTCCGTATCTAGCACAGATACGCAGTATTTT; CDR3aa: CAISESGSVSSTDTQYF
abundance: NA; d_gene: TRBD2; j_gene: TRBJ2-7; v_gene: TRBV27; CDR3nt: TGTGCCAGCAGTTTATCGATCGGGAGGTACGAGCAGTACTTC; CDR3aa: CASSLSIGRYEQYF
abundance: NA; d_gene: NA; j_gene: TRBJ1-2; v_gene: TRBV5-1; CDR3nt: TGCGCCAGCAGCTTGGAAGGGCAGGGTAACTATGGCTACACCTTC; CDR3aa: CASSLEGQGNYGYTF
abundance: once; d_gene: NA; j_gene: TRBJ2-3; v_gene: TRBV4-1; CDR3nt: TGCGCCAGCAGCCACCGAAGGGGAAGGGACCCAGATACGCAGTATTTT; CDR3aa: CASSHRRGRDPDTQYF
abundance: NA; d_gene: NA; j_gene: TRBJ2-1; v_gene: TRBV30; CDR3nt: TGTGCCTGTCCGCACCTCGGCGGTGAGCAGTTCTTC; CDR3aa: CACPHLGGEQFF
abundance: once; d_gene: NA; j_gene: TRBJ1-2; v_gene: TRBV28; CDR3nt: TGTGCCAGCAGTTTCGAGGGAGGGAGTGGCTACACCTTC; CDR3aa: CASSFEGGSGYTF
abundance: NA; d_gene: NA; j_gene: TRBJ2-1; v_gene: TRBV2; CDR3nt: TGTGCCAGCAGTGAAATCGTAAGGACATACAATGAGCAGTTCTTC; CDR3aa: CASSEIVRTYNEQFF
abundance: NA; d_gene: TRBD2; j_gene: TRBJ2-1; v_gene: TRBV13; CDR3nt: TGTGCCAGCAGCTCCCCTAGCGGCCTCTCCTACAATGAGCAGTTCTTC; CDR3aa: CASSSPSGLSYNEQFF
abundance: NA; d_gene: TRBD2; j_gene: TRBJ2-3; v_gene: TRBV28; CDR3nt: TGTGCCAGCAGTATGGCGGGAGGCTTCACAGATACGCAGTATTTT; CDR3aa: CASSMAGGFTDTQYF
abundance: NA; d_gene: NA; j_gene: TRBJ1-3; v_gene: TRBV9; CDR3nt: TGTGCCAGCAGCGTAGATGACTACTCTGGAAACACCATATATTTT; CDR3aa: CASSVDDYSGNTIYF
abundance: once; d_gene: NA; j_gene: TRBJ2-2; v_gene: TRBV9; CDR3nt: TGTGCCAGCAGCGTAGCTCGAGGGTTTAACACCGGGGAGCTGTTTTTT; CDR3aa: CASSVARGFNTGELFF
abundance: NA; d_gene: TRBD1; j_gene: TRBJ2-7; v_gene: TRBV6-5; CDR3nt: TGTGCCAGCAGTCCCGGGGGACAGGGCAACGAGCAGTACTTC; CDR3aa: CASSPGGQGNEQYF
abundance: NA; d_gene: TRBD1; j_gene: TRBJ1-6; v_gene: TRBV6-5; CDR3nt: TGTGCCAGCAGTTATCAGGGGGGATATAATTCACCCCTCCACTTT; CDR3aa: CASSYQGGYNSPLHF
abundance: NA; d_gene: NA; j_gene: TRBJ2-1; v_gene: TRBV5-4; CDR3nt: TGTGCCAGCAGCTTGGTAAGCTCCGTATACAATGAGCAGTTCTTC; CDR3aa: CASSLVSSVYNEQFF
abundance: NA; d_gene: NA; j_gene: TRBJ1-5; v_gene: TRBV28; CDR3nt: TGTGCCAGCCGGGGACTGCCGAATCAGCCCCAGCATTTT; CDR3aa: CASRGLPNQPQHF
abundance: NA; d_gene: NA; j_gene: TRBJ1-2; v_gene: TRBV9; CDR3nt: TGTGCCAGCAGCACAGGACAGCCAAACTATGGCTACACCTTC; CDR3aa: CASSTGQPNYGYTF
abundance: NA; d_gene: TRBD2; j_gene: TRBJ2-5; v_gene: TRBV28; CDR3nt: TGTGCCAGCAGTTACGCGGTCATAGGGGCAGGGTCTAGCGGGCGCCCCATACCCAAGCAGACCCAGTACTTC; CDR3aa: CASSYAVIGAGSSGRPIPKQTQYF
abundance: NA; d_gene: TRBD1; j_gene: TRBJ1-5; v_gene: TRBV9; CDR3nt: TGTGCCAGCAGCGTAGGGGACAGGGATAGCAATCAGCCCCAGCATTTT; CDR3aa: CASSVGDRDSNQPQHF
abundance: NA; d_gene: NA; j_gene: TRBJ2-1; v_gene: TRBV7-7; CDR3nt: TGTGCCACATCCCCAGGGCTTAGCTCCTACAATGAGCAGTTCTTC; CDR3aa: CATSPGLSSYNEQFF
abundance: NA; d_gene: TRBD2; j_gene: TRBJ2-7; v_gene: TRBV9; CDR3nt: TGTGCCAGCAGCGCACCGACTAGCGCTATCTACGAGCAGTACTTC; CDR3aa: CASSAPTSAIYEQYF
abundance: NA; d_gene: NA; j_gene: TRBJ1-1; v_gene: TRBV19; CDR3nt: TGTGCCAGTAGTATAGGTTGGGCAGGAGAGATGAACACTGAAGCTTTCTTT; CDR3aa: CASSIGWAGEMNTEAFF
abundance: NA; d_gene: NA; j_gene: TRBJ1-2; v_gene: TRBV6-5; CDR3nt: TGTGCCAGCAGTTACCAGACTAACTATGGCTACACCTTC; CDR3aa: CASSYQTNYGYTF
abundance: NA; d_gene: NA; j_gene: TRBJ1-4; v_gene: TRBV2; CDR3nt: TGTGCCAGCAACGCCAGGGACAATGAAAAACTGTTTTTT; CDR3aa: CASNARDNEKLFF
abundance: NA; d_gene: NA; j_gene: TRBJ1-2; v_gene: TRBV25-1; CDR3nt: TGTGCCAGCAGCCCGACCACAGAGACTAACTATGGCTACACCTTC; CDR3aa: CASSPTTETNYGYTF
abundance: NA; d_gene: NA; j_gene: TRBJ2-1; v_gene: TRBV7-3; CDR3nt: TGTGCCAGCAGCTTATCTGCGGGCGATGAGCAGTTCTTC; CDR3aa: CASSLSAGDEQFF
abundance: NA; d_gene: NA; j_gene: TRBJ1-2; v_gene: TRBV30; CDR3nt: TGTGCCTGGACGTATAGTTCTGGCTACACCTTC; CDR3aa: CAWTYSSGYTF
abundance: NA; d_gene: TRBD2; j_gene: TRBJ2-1; v_gene: TRBV9; CDR3nt: TGTGCCAGCAGCCCCGATGGGGGGAGGGCCATTGAGCAGTTCTTC; CDR3aa: CASSPDGGRAIEQFF
abundance: NA; d_gene: NA; j_gene: TRBJ2-5; v_gene: TRBV4-1; CDR3nt: TGCGCCAGCAGCCAAGGCGTGGGAGGCCAAGAGACCCAGTACTTC; CDR3aa: CASSQGVGGQETQYF
abundance: NA; d_gene: TRBD1; j_gene: TRBJ1-1; v_gene: TRBV5-5; CDR3nt: TGTGCCAGCAGCTTGGCCTTCCGGACAGGGGGTTTCGGCACTGAAGCTTTCTTT; CDR3aa: CASSLAFRTGGFGTEAFF
abundance: NA; d_gene: TRBD1; j_gene: TRBJ2-7; v_gene: TRBV28; CDR3nt: TGTGCCATCGGACAGGGGGGGACCTACGAGCAGTACTTC; CDR3aa: CAIGQGGTYEQYF
abundance: NA; d_gene: NA; j_gene: TRBJ1-4; v_gene: TRBV19; CDR3nt: TGTGCCAGTAGTATCTTAAACGAGGGTGCAACTAATGAAAAACTGTTTTTT; CDR3aa: CASSILNEGATNEKLFF
abundance: NA; d_gene: NA; j_gene: TRBJ2-6; v_gene: TRBV5-1; CDR3nt: TGCGCCAGCAGCTTGAACTCTGGGGCCAACGTCCTGGCTTTC; CDR3aa: CASSLNSGANVLAF
abundance: NA; d_gene: NA; j_gene: TRBJ2-7; v_gene: TRBV9; CDR3nt: TGTGCCAGCAGCGTAGAGGTCGGGACAAGGTTATACGAGCAGTACTTC; CDR3aa: CASSVEVGTRLYEQYF
abundance: NA; d_gene: TRBD2; j_gene: TRBJ2-1; v_gene: TRBV7-6; CDR3nt: TGTGCCAGCAGCTCGGGACTAGCGGGAGGAGGGCTTTACAATGAGCAGTTCTTC; CDR3aa: CASSSGLAGGGLYNEQFF
abundance: NA; d_gene: TRBD1; j_gene: TRBJ2-1; v_gene: TRBV11-3; CDR3nt: TGTGCCAGCAGCGTTAGCTGGGACAGTTACAATGAGCAGTTCTTC; CDR3aa: CASSVSWDSYNEQFF
abundance: NA; d_gene: TRBD2; j_gene: TRBJ2-7; v_gene: TRBV4-2; CDR3nt: TGTGCCAGCAGCCAAGAACTAGCGGGAAGCATATACGAGCAGTACTTC; CDR3aa: CASSQELAGSIYEQYF
abundance: NA; d_gene: NA; j_gene: TRBJ1-5; v_gene: TRBV6-5; CDR3nt: TGTGCCAGCAGTTACGAGGGCTCTACTCAGCCCCAGCATTTT; CDR3aa: CASSYEGSTQPQHF
abundance: NA; d_gene: TRBD2; j_gene: TRBJ2-3; v_gene: TRBV9; CDR3nt: TGTGCCAGCAGCGCCCGGACTAGCTCGGTAGATACGCAGTATTTT; CDR3aa: CASSARTSSVDTQYF